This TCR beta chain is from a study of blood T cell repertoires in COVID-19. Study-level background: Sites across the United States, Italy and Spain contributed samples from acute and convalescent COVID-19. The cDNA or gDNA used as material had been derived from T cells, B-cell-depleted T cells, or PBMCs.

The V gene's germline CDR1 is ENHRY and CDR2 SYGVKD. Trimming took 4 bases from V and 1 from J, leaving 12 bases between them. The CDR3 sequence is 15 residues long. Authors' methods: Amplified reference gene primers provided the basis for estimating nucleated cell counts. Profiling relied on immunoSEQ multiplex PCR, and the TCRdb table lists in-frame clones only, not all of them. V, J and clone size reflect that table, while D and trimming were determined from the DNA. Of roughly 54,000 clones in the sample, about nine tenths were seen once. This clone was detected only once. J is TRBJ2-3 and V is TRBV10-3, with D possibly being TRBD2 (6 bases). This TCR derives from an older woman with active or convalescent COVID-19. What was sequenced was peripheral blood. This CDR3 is CAISGTSTGTDTQYF. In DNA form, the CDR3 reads TGTGCCATCAGTGGAACTAGCACTGGCACAGATACGCAGTATTTT.